A single sample gave rise to the 6 T cell receptor beta chains below, sequenced in a study of early T cells in non-severe SARS-CoV-2 infection. TCRdb called the 5' RACE reads again in MiXCR, with one record for every CDR3 protein. The data hold about 55,000 distinct CDR3 sequences, with 15% observed a single time. Sample: whole blood, taken at baseline. The receptors stem from an adult who was a healthcare worker with PCR-confirmed SARS-CoV-2 infection or an uninfected control (not recorded which).

Relative to its sample, this clonotype is medium-sized. This chain joins TRBV5-1 and TRBJ2-3; TRBD2 is a possible D gene (5 bases). The CDR3 is 15 residues long. Germline V gene sequence: CDR1 SGHRS, CDR2 YFSETQ. Trimming left V 2 bases short and J 2 bases short, with 12 bases between. CDR3 coding DNA: TGCGCCAGCAGCTTCATCGGGAATCCCACAGATACGCAGTATTTT. It codes for CASSFIGNPTDTQYF.

This clonotype has ten or more counts. The genes are TRBV20-1 and TRBJ2-3; no reliable D call. Trimming removed 4 bases from V and 0 bases from J, with 5 bases in between. The germline V gene has CDR1 DFQATT and CDR2 SNEGSKA (reference sequence). This CDR3 has 12 residues. The CDR3 DNA sequence: TGCAGTGCTAAGACTAGCACAGATACGCAGTATTTT. Its protein product is CSAKTSTDTQYF.

This clonotype was seen a few times. This rearrangement joins TRBV28 to TRBJ2-3; possibly TRBD2 for D (6 bases). This CDR3 contains 15 residues. Deletions cut 6 bases from V and 5 bases from J, with 18 bases between. Looked up from germline, CDR1 is MDHEN and CDR2 is SYDVKM. CDR3 nucleotide sequence: TGTGCCAGCAGATACTCCGGGACTCGGGGAGATACGCAGTATTTT. Translation: CASRYSGTRGDTQYF.

This sequence joins TRBV2 and TRBJ1-5, with D perhaps matching TRBD1 (5 bases). In germline, CDR1 is SNHLY, CDR2 FYNNEI. Trimming left V 6 bases short and J 1 base short, with 13 bases between. The CDR3 is 15 residues long. CDR3 residues: CASRYHRDSNQPQHF. The CDR3 DNA sequence: TGTGCCAGCAGGTACCACCGGGACAGCAATCAGCCCCAGCATTTT.

The V gene is TRBV5-6, the J gene TRBJ2-1; no definite D call. The germline CDR1 and CDR2 sequences are SGHDT and YYEEEE. V lost 0 bases, J lost 2 bases, and 6 bases lay in between. This CDR3 is 14 amino acids long. CDR3 loop: CASSLDGAYNEQFF. CDR3 coding DNA: TGTGCCAGCAGCTTGGACGGTGCCTACAATGAGCAGTTCTTC.

CDR3 nucleotide sequence: TGTGCCAGCAGTTTTATCCGCACAGATACGCAGTATTTT. This codes for CASSFIRTDTQYF. The chain links TRBV27 to TRBJ2-3; D is unresolved. With 3 bases removed from V and 1 base from J, the gap between germline ends came to 5 bases. Germline V gene lookup returns CDR1 MNHEY and CDR2 SMNVEV (reference sequence). The CDR3 extends over 13 amino acids.